This TCR beta chain was observed in a study of control samples from healthy donors and cancer patients. This table comes from immunoSEQ multiplex PCR, and its TCRdb copy is limited to in-frame clones, with some not included. The table shows around 55,000 clones, with 88% occurring only once. After removal of 3 bases from V and 6 bases from J, the junction contained 13 bases not matched to a gene. Looked up from germline, CDR1 is SGHNT and CDR2 is YYREEE (reference sequence). The CDR3 is 18 amino acids. This chain uses TRBV5-4 with TRBJ2-1; TRBD2 matches at 12 bases. The receptor was isolated from a man aged 45 to 65 in good health. Specimen: blood. This CDR3 is CASSSPHLLAGGSNEQFF. CDR3 DNA sequence: TGTGCCAGCAGCTCGCCCCACTTACTAGCGGGAGGCAGCAATGAGCAGTTCTTC.